These 28 T cell receptor beta chains were all obtained from the same sample, sequenced in a study of blood T cell repertoires in COVID-19. TCRdb keeps only in-frame clones here, not all; method: immunoSEQ multiplex PCR. The table has about 100,000 clones, roughly 89% seen once. Sequenced: peripheral blood. The receptors come from a woman between 45 and 65 years old with COVID-19, enrolled during active disease.

This chain joins TRBV14 and TRBJ1-1, with D maybe TRBD1 (6 bases). CDR1 SGHDN and CDR2 FVKESK come from the germline V gene. The ends were cut back, 1 base at V and 1 base at J, with 10 bases in the middle. CDR3 length equals 15 residues. The CDR3 DNA follows: TGTGCCAGCAGCCAAGCCCAGGGGAGGAACACTGAAGCTTTCTTT. Translating it yields CASSQAQGRNTEAFF.

The rearrangement joins TRBV6-6 to TRBJ1-5; 9 bases align to TRBD1. Germline V gene sequence: CDR1 MNHNY, CDR2 SVGAGI (reference sequence). Unmatched junction bases numbered 8, after V lost 5 bases and J lost 6 bases. The CDR3 is made up of 15 amino acids. In DNA, the CDR3 is TGTGCCAGCAGTACTACAGGGGGCGGGGGTCAGCCCCAGCATTTT. It codes for CASSTTGGGGQPQHF.

The rearrangement links TRBV28 to TRBJ1-2, with TRBD1 as a possible D gene (5 bases). The CDR3 totals 16 residues. V lost 2 bases, J lost 3 bases, and 16 bases lay in between. The germline V gene encodes CDR1 MDHEN and CDR2 SYDVKM. For the CDR3, the DNA is TGTGCCAGCAGTTTAAATCTCGTGGGCAGGGACTATGGCTACACCTTC. It is translated as CASSLNLVGRDYGYTF.

This rearrangement joins TRBV7-8 to TRBJ2-2, with 8 bases that match TRBD2. After removal of 5 bases from V and 4 bases from J, the junction contained 6 bases not matched to a gene. This CDR3 is 15 amino acids long. Germline V gene sequence: CDR1 SGHVS, CDR2 FQNEAQ. CDR3 bases: TGTGCCAGCAGCCCGCAGCGGGGGCCCACCGGGGAGCTGTTTTTT. Protein sequence: CASSPQRGPTGELFF.

The chain uses TRBV7-6 and TRBJ2-1, with D possibly TRBD1 on 5 matching bases. V gave up 2 bases and J gave up 4 bases, with 9 bases separating them. The CDR3 runs to 14 residues. CDR1 and CDR2 from the germline V gene are SGHVS and FNYEAQ. The CDR3 DNA reads TGTGCCAGCAGCTTACAGGGTGGTTACAATGAGCAGTTCTTC. Amino acid sequence: CASSLQGGYNEQFF. Full variable domain (missing parts from reference TRBV7-6 and TRBJ2-1): GAGVSQSPRYKVTKRGQDVALRCDPISGHVSLYWYRQALGQGPEFLTYFNYEAQQDKSGLPNDRFSAERPEGSISTLTIQRTEQRDSAMYRCASSLQGGYNEQFFGPGTRLTVL.

This chain links TRBV5-1 with TRBJ1-5, with a weak D call TRBD1 (6 bases). CDR1 is SGHRS and CDR2 is YFSETQ in the germline V gene. The V end was cut by 4 bases, the J end by 1 base, with 12 bases between. The CDR3 contains 15 residues. The CDR3 DNA reads TGCGCCAGCAGCGACGGGACAAAAAGCAATCAGCCCCAGCATTTT. It yields the protein CASSDGTKSNQPQHF.

The table lists this clone with a few counts. The rearrangement links TRBV7-9 to TRBJ2-1; 8 positions match TRBD1. The CDR3 length is 13 residues. V lost 0 bases, J lost 15 bases, and 7 bases stayed unmatched. Germline CDR1 and CDR2: SEHNR and FQNEAQ (reference sequence). The CDR3 reads CASSLAEGQAAFF. The CDR3 region has the DNA TGTGCCAGCAGCTTAGCGGAGGGACAGGCGGCGTTCTTC.

The chain couples TRBV5-5 to TRBJ2-7, with TRBD1 matching over 8 bases. CDR3 length equals 14 residues. The J segment lost 2 bases and the V segment lost 4 bases, leaving 5 bases of the junction unmatched. Germline V lookup: CDR1 SGHKS, CDR2 YYEKEE (reference sequence). The CDR3 is CASSLLRGPYEQYF. The CDR3 DNA is TGTGCCAGCAGCCTCCTCAGGGGGCCCTACGAGCAGTACTTC.

This clone has just one count. The V and J genes are TRBV18 and TRBJ1-5; tentatively, D is TRBD1 (6 bases). Looked up from germline, CDR1 is KGHSH and CDR2 is LQKENI. The CDR3 consists of 16 residues. Between the trimmed V and J ends, which lost 5 bases and 0 bases, there was a span of 14 bases. The CDR3 region has the DNA TGTGCCAGCTCAAGAGCGGACAGATATAGCAATCAGCCCCAGCATTTT. Its translation: CASSRADRYSNQPQHF.

This clone was counted once. The chain links TRBV5-8 to TRBJ1-1, with a possible D match to TRBD1 (6 bases). Trimming cost V 2 bases and J 0 bases, with 11 bases left between them. The germline V gene has CDR1 SGHTS and CDR2 YDEGEE. This CDR3 is built from 15 residues. The CDR3 DNA sequence: TGTGCCAGCAGCTTATCAGGGGCCTTGAACACTGAAGCTTTCTTT. Translated: CASSLSGALNTEAFF.

Only a few counts were recorded for this clone. CDR3 residues: CASTGAYNEQFF. The CDR3 nucleotides read TGTGCCAGTACGGGAGCCTACAATGAGCAGTTCTTC. The V and J genes are TRBV19 and TRBJ2-1; D might be TRBD2 (6 bases). V was cut by 7 bases and J by 2 bases, with 6 bases left in between. The CDR3 is 12 amino acids. From germline, CDR1 is LNHDA and CDR2 SQIVND (reference sequence). The full variable domain, in which reference TRBV19 and TRBJ2-1 provide the parts outside the CDR3, is DGGITQSPKYLFRKEGQNVTLSCEQNLNHDAMYWYRQDPGQGLRLIYYSQIVNDFQKGDIAEGYSVSREKKESFPLTVTSAQKNPTAFYLCASTGAYNEQFFGPGTRLTVL.

The rearrangement joins TRBV11-2 to TRBJ1-2, with 7 nucleotides matching TRBD1. Trimming took 5 bases from V and 6 from J; bases not matched to a gene: 12. Germline V CDR1 and CDR2: SGHAT, FQNNGV. The CDR3 is made up of 15 amino acids. The CDR3 DNA sequence: TGTGCCAGCAGCCCCCGAGGAGGGGGCCTGAATGGCTACACCTTC. Residues: CASSPRGGGLNGYTF.

V usage is TRBV5-1 and J usage is TRBJ2-7; 9 bases are a match to TRBD1. CDR3 size: 14 residues. After removal of 4 bases from V and 1 base from J, the junction contained 3 bases not matched to a gene. Germline CDR1 SGHRS, CDR2 YFSETQ. The CDR3 nucleotides read TGCGCCAGCAGCCCGACAGGGGGGTCCTACGAGCAGTACGTC. Translating it yields CASSPTGGSYEQYV.

The chain couples TRBV19 to TRBJ1-2; D is undetermined. V dropped 7 bases and J dropped 8 bases, with 17 bases sitting between them. The CDR3 is made up of 13 amino acids. Germline assignment: CDR1 LNHDA and CDR2 SQIVND (reference sequence). The CDR3 is CASTMRPPRGYTF. CDR3 nucleotide sequence: TGTGCCAGTACTATGCGCCCCCCTAGGGGCTACACCTTC.

The chain joins TRBV27 to TRBJ2-2, with TRBD1 matching 10 bases. The CDR3 spans 16 residues. Per germline, CDR1 MNHEY and CDR2 SMNVEV (reference sequence). The J segment lost 8 bases and the V segment lost 4 bases, leaving 10 bases of the junction unmatched. The CDR3 sequence is CASSSSGTGVTGELFF. The CDR3 nucleotides read TGTGCCAGCAGTTCTTCCGGGACAGGGGTGACTGGGGAGCTGTTTTTT.

This clone was found a few times. V and J are TRBV12-5 and TRBJ1-3; D might be TRBD1 (5 bases). V dropped 4 bases and J dropped 0 bases, with 16 bases sitting between them. The germline V gene has CDR1 LGHNT and CDR2 FRNRAP. This CDR3 is built from 17 residues. DNA of the CDR3: TGTGCTAGTGGTTCTAAACAGGCGACCTTCTCTGGAAACACCATATATTTT. It encodes CASGSKQATFSGNTIYF. The variable domain in full, with the rest retrieved from reference TRBV12-5 and TRBJ1-3, is DARVTQTPRHKVTEMGQEVTMRCQPILGHNTVFWYRQTMMQGLELLAYFRNRAPLDDSGMPKDRFSAEMPDATLATLKIQPSEPRDSAVYFCASGSKQATFSGNTIYFGEGSWLTVV.

The genes are TRBV7-2 and TRBJ1-6; D is perhaps TRBD1 (6 bases). The CDR3 runs to 16 residues. Between the trimmed V and J ends, which lost 4 bases and 7 bases, there was a span of 17 bases. Germline-derived CDR1 and CDR2 are SGHTA and FQGNSA. CDR3 DNA sequence: TGTGCCAGCAGCTCCTCAGGGGCTCGGACCAATTCACCCCTCCACTTT. Translated, it gives CASSSSGARTNSPLHF.

The rearrangement links TRBV3-1 (or the pseudogene TRBV3-2) to TRBJ1-3, with D uncertain. Trimming stripped 4 bases from V and 4 bases from J, with 17 bases between. The CDR3 extends over 16 amino acids. Germline V gene data show CDR1 as LGHDT and CDR2 as YNNKEL (reference sequence). This CDR3 is CASSPTQSWPGNTIYF. DNA of the CDR3: TGTGCCAGCAGCCCGACTCAAAGTTGGCCCGGAAACACCATATATTTT.

This clone was picked up one time. The chain joins TRBV29-1 to TRBJ1-4, with a possible D match to TRBD1 (5 bases). The germline V gene encodes CDR1 SQVTM and CDR2 ANQGSEA. Trimming took off 5 bases at V and 5 bases at J, with 9 bases between the two ends. There are 12 residues in the CDR3. The CDR3 spells CSVMGGNEKLFF. In DNA, the CDR3 is TGCAGCGTTATGGGGGGGAATGAAAAACTGTTTTTT.

V gene TRBV9 combines with J gene TRBJ2-7, with D tentatively TRBD2 (6 bases). The germline V gene encodes CDR1 SGDLS and CDR2 YYNGEE. With 4 bases removed from V and 2 bases from J, the gap between germline ends came to 16 bases. CDR3 length: 15 amino acids. The CDR3, as DNA: TGTGCCAGCAGCCCCGGAGGGGAAGGGACCTACGAGCAGTACTTC. Translated: CASSPGGEGTYEQYF.

V and J are TRBV10-1 and TRBJ2-2; TRBD1 agrees at 7 bases. The CDR3 length is 12 residues. V lost 8 bases to trimming and J lost 6 bases; unmatched junction nucleotides: 3. Germline CDR1 reads WNHNN; CDR2 reads SYGVQD (reference sequence). In DNA, the CDR3 is TGCGCCAGCGCAGGACAGGCCGGGGAGCTGTTTTTT. Translating it yields CASAGQAGELFF.

J is TRBJ2-2 and V is TRBV11-2, with D maybe TRBD2 (6 bases). CDR1 is SGHAT, CDR2 FQNNGV, per germline. CDR3 length: 15 residues. Trimming took off 5 bases at V and 5 bases at J, with 15 bases between the two ends. As DNA, the CDR3 is TGTGCCAGCAGCATCGGGACTTATAAAACCGGGGAGCTGTTTTTT. Encoded protein: CASSIGTYKTGELFF. Looking up the rest from reference TRBV11-2 and TRBJ2-2 gives the full variable domain: EAGVAQSPRYKIIEKRQSVAFWCNPISGHATLYWYQQILGQGPKLLIQFQNNGVVDDSQLPKDRFSAERLKGVDSTLKIQPAKLEDSAVYLCASSIGTYKTGELFFGEGSRLTVL.

The chain carries TRBV6-4 and TRBJ2-5; TRBD1 agrees at 10 bases. Unmatched junction bases numbered 2, after V lost 3 bases and J lost 7 bases. Germline assignment: CDR1 MRHNA and CDR2 SNTAGT. This CDR3 has 13 amino acids. The chain's CDR3 is CASSEGTGVTQYF. CDR3 DNA: TGTGCCAGCAGTGAAGGGACAGGGGTGACCCAGTACTTC.

The gene calls are TRBV10-3 and TRBJ2-1, with TRBD2 identical over 12 bases. The length of the CDR3 is 12 residues. Trimming removed 5 bases from V and 14 bases from J; junction bases left unmatched: 4. Germline V gene lookup returns CDR1 ENHRY and CDR2 SYGVKD. The CDR3 coding sequence is TGTGCCATCAGTTGGACTAGCGGGGTCAAGTTCTTC. Its translation: CAISWTSGVKFF.

This chain links TRBV11-3 with TRBJ2-3, with TRBD2 matching over 11 bases. The CDR3 sequence is 17 residues long. Germline trimming cut 5 bases from V and 5 bases from J; bases unmatched to any gene: 12. Germline loops: CDR1 SGHNT, CDR2 YENEEA. The CDR3 loop is CASSHIAGGPYGDTQYF. Written as DNA, the CDR3 is TGTGCCAGCAGCCACATAGCGGGGGGGCCATATGGAGATACGCAGTATTTT.

V and J are TRBV19 and TRBJ1-5; TRBD1 aligns across 7 bases. Looked up from germline, CDR1 is LNHDA and CDR2 is SQIVND (reference sequence). The CDR3 is 14 amino acids. J gave up 7 bases and V 7 bases, and 10 bases lay outside the gene matches. In DNA form, the CDR3 reads TGTGCCAGTAAAATAGGGACAGCTACGCAGCCCCAGCATTTT. Its translation is CASKIGTATQPQHF.

The chain is built from TRBV6-1 and TRBJ2-7; perhaps TRBD1 as D (6 bases). CDR3 length: 15 residues. Germline-derived CDR1 and CDR2 are MNHNS and SASEGT. The V gene lost 2 bases and the J gene lost 3 bases, with 14 bases spanning the gap. CDR3 sequence (DNA): TGTGCCAGCAGTGAACCTAGGACAGACAGCTACGAGCAGTACGTC. It is translated as CASSEPRTDSYEQYV.

The chain uses TRBV27 and TRBJ2-3; no firm D call. The CDR3 is made up of 16 amino acids. The V end lost 2 bases, the J end lost 4 bases, and 16 bases lay between the germline ends. Germline V gives CDR1 MNHEY, CDR2 SMNVEV (reference sequence). CDR3 region: CASSLEAPGPPDTQYF. The CDR3 bases are TGTGCCAGCAGTTTAGAGGCCCCCGGCCCCCCAGATACGCAGTATTTT.